A selection of T cell receptor beta chains follows, all from one sample in a study of tumor and adjacent non-tumor tissue in lung cancer. TCRdb independently ran MiXCR on the multiplex PCR reads; one entry per CDR3 protein. The profile shows 85,000 to 100,000 distinct CDR3 sequences, roughly 70% of them singletons. Material: lung tumor tissue. The origin of the receptors is a man in his 60s with non-small cell lung cancer. Each CDR3 is given without its conserved first and last residue. Each record gives: clone size, CDR3 length, V gene, CDR3 protein. The size of a clone is reported for some rows only, either as once, few or many, or as a class for expanded clones.

clone_size: .; cdr3_length: 12; v_call: TRBV2; cdr3_aa: ARRTDGPNQPQH
clone_size: .; cdr3_length: 12; v_call: TRBV13; cdr3_aa: ASSLFTTLEAQY
clone_size: many; cdr3_length: 12; v_call: TRBV6-2/TRBV6-3; cdr3_aa: ASRPDGFNYGYT
clone_size: many; cdr3_length: 11; v_call: TRBV5-1; cdr3_aa: ASTLEGSYEQY
clone_size: .; cdr3_length: 14; v_call: TRBV20-1; cdr3_aa: SARESRGGWAYEQY
clone_size: .; cdr3_length: 13; v_call: TRBV12-3/TRBV12-4; cdr3_aa: ASSGTGTGGLALH
clone_size: many; cdr3_length: 8; v_call: TRBV20-1; cdr3_aa: SAQDSNHI
clone_size: .; cdr3_length: 10; v_call: TRBV4-2; cdr3_aa: ASGLGVNEQY
clone_size: many; cdr3_length: 13; v_call: TRBV12-3/TRBV12-4; cdr3_aa: ASSTGQGGTGELF
clone_size: .; cdr3_length: 11; v_call: TRBV11-1; cdr3_aa: VSGLTSGGELF
clone_size: .; cdr3_length: 12; v_call: TRBV6-1; cdr3_aa: ASSARDTDYDYT
clone_size: .; cdr3_length: 13; v_call: TRBV5-1; cdr3_aa: ASSLNRGIDNEQL
clone_size: .; cdr3_length: 13; v_call: TRBV11-2; cdr3_aa: TSSLTSSGVTMQF
clone_size: .; cdr3_length: 13; v_call: TRBV5-1; cdr3_aa: AGSFGGAGSYEQQ
clone_size: few; cdr3_length: 13; v_call: TRBV20-1; cdr3_aa: SASPTASFYNEQF
clone_size: .; cdr3_length: 11; v_call: TRBV6-6; cdr3_aa: TSSNSGGRDYT
clone_size: .; cdr3_length: 11; v_call: TRBV6-6; cdr3_aa: VSNQSSNYGYT
clone_size: medium-sized; cdr3_length: 15; v_call: TRBV11-1; cdr3_aa: ASSPRLGGSGSYEQY
clone_size: .; cdr3_length: 12; v_call: TRBV7-2; cdr3_aa: ARSLVVDDYGYT
clone_size: .; cdr3_length: 15; v_call: TRBV12-3/TRBV12-4; cdr3_aa: TSGPGTSVSGANILT
clone_size: .; cdr3_length: 13; v_call: TRBV6-1; cdr3_aa: ASSDHKGGNYGYT
clone_size: once; cdr3_length: 14; v_call: TRBV12-3/TRBV12-4; cdr3_aa: VCSPGQSYSNQPQH
clone_size: .; cdr3_length: 13; v_call: TRBV10-2; cdr3_aa: SSSVRDVDNYGYT
clone_size: .; cdr3_length: 12; v_call: TRBV11-2; cdr3_aa: AIIHRTSTATQY
clone_size: .; cdr3_length: 14; v_call: TRBV12-3/TRBV12-4; cdr3_aa: PSSSGQGARGDIQY
clone_size: many; cdr3_length: 10; v_call: TRBV10-3; cdr3_aa: ATGTPNQPQH
clone_size: .; cdr3_length: 13; v_call: TRBV6-2/TRBV6-3; cdr3_aa: VSSGGHYSNQPQH
clone_size: .; cdr3_length: 15; v_call: TRBV4-2; cdr3_aa: ASSRGTSASSYNDQF
clone_size: many; cdr3_length: 13; v_call: TRBV20-1; cdr3_aa: SASTSGGAYNEQF
clone_size: .; cdr3_length: 14; v_call: TRBV4-1; cdr3_aa: ASSTSFGTNVETQY
clone_size: few; cdr3_length: 11; v_call: TRBV6-6; cdr3_aa: ASRAGLNTEAF
clone_size: .; cdr3_length: 15; v_call: TRBV12-3/TRBV12-4; cdr3_aa: ASSLPPPGGGYNGQF
clone_size: .; cdr3_length: 11; v_call: TRBV20-1; cdr3_aa: SARTEAPYEQY
clone_size: .; cdr3_length: 13; v_call: TRBV10-3; cdr3_aa: PISLGSGGRDTQY
clone_size: many; cdr3_length: 14; v_call: TRBV10-3; cdr3_aa: AIRLTGEANTGELF
clone_size: .; cdr3_length: 16; v_call: TRBV5-4; cdr3_aa: ASSSGLAGAYSYNGQS
clone_size: .; cdr3_length: 13; v_call: TRBV4-2; cdr3_aa: ASSQGAYRVDEQY
clone_size: once; cdr3_length: 10; v_call: TRBV11-2; cdr3_aa: ASSPGTHGAF
clone_size: .; cdr3_length: 15; v_call: TRBV12-3/TRBV12-4; cdr3_aa: ASSPGLAGRQSYERY
clone_size: .; cdr3_length: 12; v_call: TRBV2; cdr3_aa: ASCAVFYTGELF
clone_size: .; cdr3_length: 14; v_call: TRBV12-3/TRBV12-4; cdr3_aa: ANSSSGSRRGYEQY
clone_size: .; cdr3_length: 10; v_call: TRBV6-5; cdr3_aa: ASNETGVEQY
clone_size: .; cdr3_length: 15; v_call: TRBV11-2; cdr3_aa: ASSLIGTGFSQETLY
clone_size: medium-sized; cdr3_length: 11; v_call: TRBV11-3; cdr3_aa: ASSPRLGGSPT
clone_size: few; cdr3_length: 11; v_call: TRBV6-6; cdr3_aa: ASNTGVPDTQY